Each of the 18 T cell receptor beta chains below was sequenced from the same sample in a study of blood T cell repertoires in COVID-19. TCRdb keeps only in-frame clones here, not all; method: immunoSEQ multiplex PCR. The sample consists of some 210,000 clones, more than 70% of them appearing once. The source material was peripheral blood. Source of these receptors: a man aged 45-65 years with active or convalescent COVID-19.

The rearrangement joins TRBV30 to TRBJ1-5; the D gene is possibly TRBD1 (6 bases). Germline V gene sequence: CDR1 GTSNPN, CDR2 SVGIG (reference sequence). The CDR3 is 12 amino acids. Trimming pared 5 bases from V and 3 bases from J, leaving 8 bases between. Here the CDR3 reads CAWGQNNQPQHF. The CDR3 bases are TGTGCCTGGGGACAGAACAATCAGCCCCAGCATTTT.

This rearrangement joins TRBV29-1 to TRBJ1-2; TRBD1 might be the D (5 bases). CDR1 and CDR2 from the germline V gene are SQVTM and ANQGSEA. The V end was cut by 2 bases, the J end by 4 bases, with 8 bases between. This CDR3 region has 12 residues. CDR3 bases: TGCAGCGTTGAACGGGGGTTCTATGGCTACACCTTC. Protein sequence: CSVERGFYGYTF.

J is TRBJ2-3 and V is TRBV19; the match to TRBD2 covers 11 bases. CDR1 LNHDA and CDR2 SQIVND come from the germline V gene (reference sequence). This CDR3 is 17 amino acids long. J was trimmed by 5 bases and V by 0 bases; bases with no gene match: 7. The CDR3: CASSIEGVAGGQDTQYF. The CDR3 nucleotides are TGTGCCAGTAGTATAGAAGGGGTAGCGGGGGGGCAAGATACGCAGTATTTT.

This chain uses TRBV18 with TRBJ1-4; D is uncertain. CDR1 and CDR2 (germline): KGHSH, LQKENI. V was clipped by 3 bases and J by 8 bases, with 13 bases between them. The CDR3 loop spans 14 amino acids. CDR3 residues: CASSPAPTTEKLFF. The CDR3 coding sequence is TGTGCCAGCTCACCGGCACCAACCACGGAAAAACTGTTTTTT. The whole variable domain, filled in from reference TRBV18 and TRBJ1-4, reads NAGVMQNPRHLVRRRGQEARLRCSPMKGHSHVYWYRQLPEEGLKFMVYLQKENIIDESGMPKERFSAEFPKEGPSILRIQQVVRGDSAAYFCASSPAPTTEKLFFGSGTQLSVL.

The chain links TRBV7-9 to TRBJ2-7; TRBD1 matches 8 bases. CDR1 and CDR2 (germline): SEHNR, FQNEAQ (reference sequence). This CDR3 has 12 amino acids. Trimming at V came to 6 bases and at J to 7 bases, leaving 5 bases not matched to a gene. The CDR3, as DNA: TGTGCCAGCAGTTTCACAGGGGGGGAGCAGTACTTC. The encoded protein is CASSFTGGEQYF.

The chain links TRBV19 to TRBJ2-6; 8 bases are shared with TRBD2. Germline CDR1 LNHDA, CDR2 SQIVND (reference sequence). The CDR3 runs 18 residues. Germline trimming cut 4 bases from V and 4 bases from J; bases unmatched to any gene: 12. The CDR3 DNA sequence: TGTGCCAGTAGTACTCACCATATAGCGGGATCAGGGGCCAACGTCCTGACTTTC. It is translated as CASSTHHIAGSGANVLTF.

V gene TRBV5-1 combines with J gene TRBJ2-2; 9 bases match TRBD2. The CDR3 is made up of 16 amino acids. CDR1 and CDR2 from the germline V gene are SGHRS and YFSETQ. With 0 bases clipped from V and 2 bases from J, the junction kept 2 bases outside the gene matches. CDR3 DNA: TGCGCCAGCAGCTTGGGGCTAGCGGGAAACACCGGGGAGCTGTTTTTT. Translating gives CASSLGLAGNTGELFF.

The J gene is TRBJ2-1, the V gene TRBV5-4, with 8 bases matching TRBD1. Germline V gives CDR1 SGHNT, CDR2 YYREEE (reference sequence). The CDR3 extends over 16 amino acids. Unmatched junction bases numbered 15, after V lost 6 bases and J lost 7 bases. The CDR3, as DNA: TGTGCCAGCACCCCATATGCAGGGGGCGAGTTGAATGAGCAGTTCTTC. It specifies CASTPYAGGELNEQFF.

This CDR3 is CASSPLPGGVGSNQPQHF. CDR3 DNA: TGTGCCAGCTCACCACTTCCTGGGGGCGTGGGGAGCAATCAGCCCCAGCATTTT. The rearrangement joins TRBV18 to TRBJ1-5; the D gene is possibly TRBD1 (6 bases). CDR1 is KGHSH and CDR2 is LQKENI in the germline V gene. The CDR3 is 18 amino acids. V was shortened by 1 base and J by 1 base, with 17 bases between the two germline ends. Full variable domain (missing parts from reference TRBV18 and TRBJ1-5): NAGVMQNPRHLVRRRGQEARLRCSPMKGHSHVYWYRQLPEEGLKFMVYLQKENIIDESGMPKERFSAEFPKEGPSILRIQQVVRGDSAAYFCASSPLPGGVGSNQPQHFGDGTRLSIL.

This clone was observed a handful of times. The chain is built from TRBV7-2 and TRBJ1-2; 7 bases agree with TRBD1. This CDR3 comprises 13 residues. Germline loops: CDR1 SGHTA, CDR2 FQGNSA. Trimming removed 1 base from V and 6 bases from J; junction bases left unmatched: 2. CDR3 sequence reads: CASSLGTGNGYTF. The CDR3 DNA reads TGTGCCAGCAGCTTAGGGACAGGAAATGGCTACACCTTC.

This clone was observed a few times. The rearrangement joins TRBV6-1 to TRBJ2-7, with 9 bases aligning to TRBD2. The ends lost 1 base at V and 2 bases at J; junction bases unmatched: 6. The germline CDR1 and CDR2 sequences are MNHNS and SASEGT. This CDR3 has 16 residues. The CDR3 sequence is CASSEGKGGGAYEQYF. In nucleotides, the CDR3 is TGTGCCAGCAGTGAAGGAAAGGGCGGGGGGGCCTACGAGCAGTACTTC.

The chain uses TRBV28 and TRBJ2-1; D might be TRBD2 (6 bases). V was shortened by 3 bases and J by 0 bases, with 9 bases between the two germline ends. CDR1 is MDHEN, CDR2 SYDVKM, per germline. CDR3 length: 15 amino acids. The CDR3 sequence: CASSLREVSYNEQFF. The DNA for the CDR3 is TGTGCCAGCAGTTTGCGGGAAGTCTCCTACAATGAGCAGTTCTTC.

This clone came up a few times. The chain couples TRBV10-3 to TRBJ2-3, with 8 positions matching TRBD2. The CDR3 runs to 15 residues. V lost 6 bases and J lost 3; bases outside the gene matches: 8. Germline values: CDR1 ENHRY, CDR2 SYGVKD. CDR3 region: CAISRGGAATDTQYF. CDR3 nucleotides: TGTGCCATCAGCCGGGGGGGCGCCGCAACAGATACGCAGTATTTT.

Details on this clone: Its ends do not fully match the called genes, so a read error is possible. The chain combines TRBV4-1 with TRBJ1-2; the D gene is possibly TRBD1 (6 bases). CDR1 is MGHRA and CDR2 is YSYEKL in the germline V gene. The CDR3 sequence is 14 residues long. DNA for the CDR3: TGCGCCAGCAGCCAAGAGATGACAGGTTGGGATAACTCCTTC. Amino acid sequence: CASSQEMTGWDNSF.

In this sample, this clone turned up a few times. The chain uses TRBV25-1 and TRBJ1-2, with TRBD1 matching 8 bases. Unmatched junction bases numbered 9, after V lost 2 bases and J lost 7 bases. This CDR3 is built from 15 residues. Germline V gene sequence: CDR1 MGHDK, CDR2 SYGVNS. The CDR3: CASSEQGRGPRGYTF. As DNA, the CDR3 is TGTGCCAGCAGTGAACAAGGCAGGGGGCCCCGTGGCTACACCTTC.

The chain recombines TRBV5-4 with TRBJ2-5, with 10 bases fitting TRBD2. The V gene's germline CDR1 is SGHNT and CDR2 YYREEE (reference sequence). The J segment lost 5 bases and the V segment lost 5 bases, leaving 9 bases of the junction unmatched. The CDR3 length is 15 residues. The CDR3 reads CASSFQRGGRETQYF. CDR3 bases: TGTGCCAGCAGTTTTCAGCGGGGGGGCAGGGAGACCCAGTACTTC.

This chain uses TRBV2 with TRBJ2-2; 8 bases fit TRBD2. J was trimmed by 4 bases and V by 3 bases; bases with no gene match: 4. Per the germline V gene, CDR1 is SNHLY and CDR2 is FYNNEI. The CDR3 extends over 15 amino acids. CDR3 sequence (DNA): TGTGCCAGCAGTGAGGAGCGGGGGATCACCGGGGAGCTGTTTTTT. Translation gives CASSEERGITGELFF.

CDR3 DNA: TGTGCCAGCGGAACTAGCGGGGGAGGCACAGATACGCAGTATTTT. Its protein is CASGTSGGGTDTQYF. The chain combines TRBV7-2 with TRBJ2-3; 11 positions match TRBD2. The CDR3 runs 15 residues. CDR1 is SGHTA, CDR2 FQGNSA, per germline. The V gene end was trimmed by 8 bases and the J gene end by 1 base; junction bases not matched to a gene: 5. Full variable domain (remainder filled in from reference TRBV7-2 and TRBJ2-3): GAGVSQSPSNKVTEKGKDVELRCDPISGHTALYWYRQSLGQGLEFLIYFQGNSAPDKSGLPSDRFSAERTGGSVSTLTIQRTQQEDSAVYLCASGTSGGGTDTQYFGPGTRLTVL.